This TCR beta chain was sequenced for a study of T-cell memory formation after mild COVID-19. Germline lookup yields CDR1 MNHEY and CDR2 SVGEGT. V was clipped by 10 bases and J by 4 bases, with 16 bases between them. The CDR3 spans 13 residues. Using its own MiXCR run on the 5' RACE reads, TCRdb lists one record per CDR3 protein. The sample lists hundreds of thousands of distinct CDR3 sequences; approximately 15% were seen once. This clonotype was obtained from a man aged 18 to 30 who had mild COVID-19 (a few samples of this study predate the infection). Cell type and time point are not known. The chain recombines TRBV6-2 or TRBV6-3 with TRBJ2-5, with D perhaps matching TRBD2 (5 bases). The sample consisted of PBMCs or a T cell subset sorted from them (not recorded which). The CDR3 sequence is CATFSGGGETQYF. In DNA, the CDR3 is TGTGCCACCTTCTCAGGAGGTGGAGAGACCCAGTACTTC.